Below are 28 T cell receptor beta chains sequenced from a single sample in a study of shared clonotypes between healthy human individuals (dated by TCRdb to about 2020). Libraries were prepared through the immunoSEQ multiplex PCR assay. What TCRdb holds here is the immuneACCESS table cut down to in-frame rearrangements. Part of the clones is not present; checked against another copy, under half of the missing clones reflect an unresolved V gene, and the others are unexplained. This sample comprises under 2,500,000 clones, 90% to 97% of them detected only once. Of the sample, over 0.1% falls within the top ten clones. Sequences were obtained from naive CD4+ T cells sorted from blood. The cell subset or site label for this specimen denotes: CD45RA+ positively selected. These receptor sequences come from a man aged 18-30 years in good health.

The chain carries TRBV7-9 and TRBJ2-1, with D tentatively TRBD1 (6 bases). The V gene lost 4 bases and the J gene lost 3 bases, with 19 bases spanning the gap. Germline assignment: CDR1 SEHNR and CDR2 FQNEAQ (reference sequence). There are 17 residues in the CDR3. The CDR3 DNA reads as TGTGCCAGCAGCTCGCAAGGAGGACAGCCGTACTACAATGAGCAGTTCTTC. Translating it yields CASSSQGGQPYYNEQFF.

The chain combines TRBV5-4 with TRBJ2-7; 8 nucleotides line up with TRBD2. The CDR3 length is 14 residues. Germline loops: CDR1 SGHNT, CDR2 YYREEE (reference sequence). The V segment lost 4 bases and the J segment 0 bases; nucleotides outside the gene matches: 3. The CDR3 nucleotides read TGTGCCAGCAGCCGGACTAGCCACTCCTACGAGCAGTACTTC. It encodes CASSRTSHSYEQYF.

The chain joins TRBV7-9 to TRBJ1-5, with a weak D call TRBD1 (6 bases). The CDR3 contains 17 residues. Trimming took 1 base from V and 7 from J, leaving 20 bases between them. Looked up from germline, CDR1 is SEHNR and CDR2 is FQNEAQ (reference sequence). CDR3 nucleotide sequence: TGTGCCAGCAGCTTAGGGGCTCTGGGGGCGGAGGGACAGCCCCAGCATTTT. Translated: CASSLGALGAEGQPQHF.

V usage is TRBV19 and J usage is TRBJ2-7, with 11 bases identical to TRBD1. Per the germline V gene, CDR1 is LNHDA and CDR2 is SQIVND (reference sequence). The CDR3 loop spans 15 amino acids. Trimming removed 5 bases from V and 2 bases from J; junction bases left unmatched: 5. The CDR3 coding sequence is TGTGCCAGTAGTGGACCGGGACAGGGGGCCTACGAGCAGTACTTC. Its protein is CASSGPGQGAYEQYF.

The V and J genes are TRBV10-3 and TRBJ2-7, with 13 nucleotides matching TRBD2. The CDR3 spans 14 residues. The V gene's germline CDR1 is ENHRY and CDR2 SYGVKD. After removal of 8 bases from V and 7 bases from J, the junction contained 8 bases not matched to a gene. The CDR3 DNA reads as TGTGCCATCGCCCCACTAGCGGGAGGGCGTGAGCAGTACTTC. Residues: CAIAPLAGGREQYF.

This rearrangement joins TRBV5-1 to TRBJ2-1; no reliable D call. The CDR3 is 14 amino acids. CDR1 SGHRS and CDR2 YFSETQ come from the germline V gene. The V end lost 1 base, the J end lost 7 bases, and 12 bases lay between the germline ends. CDR3 sequence reads: CASSLPLSGNEQFF. In DNA, the CDR3 is TGCGCCAGCAGCTTGCCCCTCTCCGGGAATGAGCAGTTCTTC.

This chain joins TRBV6-5 and TRBJ2-7; D is possibly TRBD2 (5 bases). Trimming took off 0 bases at V and 7 bases at J, with 16 bases between the two ends. This CDR3 is 15 amino acids long. CDR1 is MNHEY and CDR2 is SVGAGI in the germline V gene. CDR3 sequence: CASSYSWTPTGEQYF. The CDR3 nucleotides read TGTGCCAGCAGTTACTCGTGGACCCCAACGGGGGAGCAGTACTTC.

This clone was observed a single time. The V gene is TRBV5-6, the J gene TRBJ2-5; D is ambiguous. Between the trimmed V and J ends, which lost 2 bases and 4 bases, there was a span of 9 bases. Looked up from germline, CDR1 is SGHDT and CDR2 is YYEEEE. The CDR3 spans 13 residues. The CDR3 region has the DNA TGTGCCAGCAGCTTTACTACCCCAGAGACCCAGTACTTC. This translates into CASSFTTPETQYF.

This chain links TRBV10-3 with TRBJ1-5, with D possibly matching TRBD1 (6 bases). CDR1 ENHRY and CDR2 SYGVKD come from the germline V gene. The CDR3 covers 13 residues. V was pared by 10 bases and J by 3 bases, with 13 bases between. The CDR3 DNA follows: TGTGCCACCAAGGGGGGTGCCAATCAGCCCCAGCATTTT. Translated: CATKGGANQPQHF.

This clone came up once. The chain uses TRBV28 and TRBJ1-1, with unresolved D. From germline, CDR1 is MDHEN and CDR2 SYDVKM. Trimming stripped 2 bases from V and 3 bases from J, with 10 bases between. The CDR3 is made up of 14 amino acids. CDR3 DNA sequence: TGTGCCAGCAGTTTAGGTCTTTGGGACACTGAAGCTTTCTTT. It codes for CASSLGLWDTEAFF. Combining the CDR3 with reference TRBV28 and TRBJ1-1 gives the whole variable domain DVKVTQSSRYLVKRTGEKVFLECVQDMDHENMFWYRQDPGLGLRLIYFSYDVKMKEKGDIPEGYSVSREKKERFSLILESASTNQTSMYLCASSLGLWDTEAFFGQGTRLTVV.

J is TRBJ1-2 and V is TRBV27; D unresolved. The germline V gene encodes CDR1 MNHEY and CDR2 SMNVEV (reference sequence). The CDR3 is made up of 12 amino acids. The ends were cut back, 3 bases at V and 9 bases at J, with 11 bases in the middle. DNA of the CDR3: TGTGCCAGCAGTTTGGAGGGTCGGAGCTACACCTTC. It specifies CASSLEGRSYTF.

The CDR3 sequence: CASRRLAGANNEQFF. In DNA, the CDR3 is TGCGCCAGCAGAAGACTAGCGGGAGCTAACAATGAGCAGTTCTTC. The gene calls are TRBV10-2 and TRBJ2-1; TRBD2 matches 12 bases. V shed 6 bases, J shed 5 bases, and the junction held 5 bases outside the gene matches. CDR1 WSHSY and CDR2 SAAADI come from the germline V gene. CDR3 size: 15 residues.

This clone was recorded once. This sample also contains other DNA sequences that code for the same CDR3. The chain links TRBV6-5 to TRBJ2-7, with 9 nucleotides matching TRBD2. In germline, CDR1 is MNHEY, CDR2 SVGAGI. This CDR3 is 15 amino acids long. V dropped 0 bases and J dropped 2; count of bases not matched to a gene: 2. CDR3 residues: CASSYSAGGAYEQYF. The CDR3 nucleotides are TGTGCCAGCAGTTACTCGGCGGGAGGGGCCTACGAGCAGTACTTC.

V usage is TRBV6-6 and J usage is TRBJ2-7; D not resolved. The length of the CDR3 is 13 residues. CDR1 and CDR2 (germline): MNHNY, SVGAGI (reference sequence). The V end was cut by 2 bases, the J end by 2 bases, with 7 bases between. CDR3 loop: CASSYQDPYEQYF. CDR3 DNA sequence: TGTGCCAGCAGTTACCAGGATCCCTACGAGCAGTACTTC.

As for this clone: This same CDR3 is encoded by further DNA sequences in the sample. This chain joins TRBV6-1 and TRBJ1-5; TRBD1 might be the D (6 bases). The CDR3 runs 13 residues. Trimming stripped 3 bases from V and 7 bases from J, with 10 bases between. Germline V gene lookup returns CDR1 MNHNS and CDR2 SASEGT. The CDR3 reads CASSDEGGQPQHF. CDR3 bases: TGTGCCAGCAGTGATGAGGGGGGACAGCCCCAGCATTTT.

This chain connects TRBV28 to TRBJ1-4, with 7 bases that match TRBD1. This CDR3 is 14 amino acids long. CDR1 MDHEN and CDR2 SYDVKM come from the germline V gene. V gave up 4 bases and J gave up 8 bases; unmatched junction bases: 7. The CDR3 reads CASSSGTVHEKLFF. CDR3 bases: TGTGCCAGCAGTTCTGGGACAGTTCACGAAAAACTGTTTTTT.

The chain links TRBV30 to TRBJ1-3; TRBD1 aligns across 12 bases. The V and J ends lost 3 bases and 4 bases, in that order; junction bases with no gene match: 7. The CDR3 covers 16 residues. Germline-derived CDR1 and CDR2 are GTSNPN and SVGIG (reference sequence). The CDR3 sequence: CAWSGPGTGGGNTIYF. The DNA of the CDR3 is TGTGCCTGGAGCGGGCCCGGGACAGGGGGCGGAAACACCATATATTTT. Combining the CDR3 with reference TRBV30 and TRBJ1-3 gives the whole variable domain SQTIHQWPATLVQPVGSPLSLECTVEGTSNPNLYWYRQAAGRGLQLLFYSVGIGQISSEVPQNLSASRPQDRQFILSSKKLLLSDSGFYLCAWSGPGTGGGNTIYFGEGSWLTVV.

The genes are TRBV10-3 and TRBJ2-1; D unresolved. With 6 bases removed from V and 10 bases from J, the gap between germline ends came to 10 bases. CDR1 is ENHRY, CDR2 SYGVKD, per germline. The CDR3 consists of 11 residues. The DNA for the CDR3 is TGTGCCATCAGAGATCTGGACGAGCAGTTCTTC. Translated: CAIRDLDEQFF.

This chain joins TRBV10-2 and TRBJ1-3; no firm D call. The ends were cut back, 4 bases at V and 3 bases at J, with 19 bases in the middle. Per the germline V gene, CDR1 is WSHSY and CDR2 is SAAADI. This CDR3 contains 17 residues. In nucleotides, the CDR3 is TGCGCCAGCAGTGGGACGGCAGGCTCAGGATATGGAAACACCATATATTTT. Protein product: CASSGTAGSGYGNTIYF.

The rearrangement links TRBV5-6 to TRBJ2-6; D is unclear. The CDR3 runs 16 residues. Trimming removed 1 base at V and 3 bases at J, with 11 bases between. Germline CDR1 reads SGHDT; CDR2 reads YYEEEE. The CDR3 reads CASSLSSRGGANVLTF. The CDR3 nucleotides are TGTGCCAGCAGCTTGTCTTCTCGCGGTGGGGCCAACGTCCTGACTTTC.

A remark on this clone: In the same sample, other DNA sequences code for this CDR3. V is TRBV6-5 and J is TRBJ1-6; 11 bases align to TRBD1. V trimming: 8 bases; J trimming: 9 bases; junction bases outside the gene matches: 6. The CDR3 runs to 14 residues. Germline CDR1 is MNHEY and CDR2 is SVGAGI. The CDR3, as DNA: TGTGCCAGCTCACCGGGACAGGGGGGTTCACCCCTCCACTTT. It is translated as CASSPGQGGSPLHF.

This rearrangement joins TRBV5-1 to TRBJ1-2; perhaps TRBD1 as D (5 bases). V was pared by 4 bases and J by 3 bases, with 7 bases between. The CDR3 is 12 residues long. The V gene's germline CDR1 is SGHRS and CDR2 YFSETQ. The CDR3: CASSGRDYGYTF. The CDR3 DNA sequence: TGCGCCAGCAGCGGCAGGGACTATGGCTACACCTTC.

V is TRBV7-2 and J is TRBJ1-6; D remains unclear. Trimming pared 4 bases from V and 0 bases from J, leaving 7 bases between. This CDR3 comprises 15 residues. Germline V gene data show CDR1 as SGHTA and CDR2 as FQGNSA. The CDR3 DNA follows: TGTGCCAGCAGCTCCCCTGTCTCCTATAATTCACCCCTCCACTTT. The encoded protein is CASSSPVSYNSPLHF.

This chain joins TRBV10-2 and TRBJ1-3; D gene ambiguous. CDR3 size: 13 residues. Per germline, CDR1 WSHSY and CDR2 SAAADI. V was clipped by 3 bases and J by 11 bases, with 14 bases between them. CDR3 sequence (DNA): TGCGCCAGCAGTGATGCGGCCGGGGTATCCATATATTTT. It encodes CASSDAAGVSIYF.

The chain employs TRBV6-1 and TRBJ2-1; 11 nucleotides match TRBD2. In germline, CDR1 is MNHNS, CDR2 SASEGT. This CDR3 is 13 amino acids long. The trim removed 4 bases at V and 7 bases at J, leaving 0 bases unmatched. This CDR3 reads CASSVAGGNEQFF. CDR3 DNA sequence: TGTGCCAGCAGTGTAGCGGGAGGGAATGAGCAGTTCTTC.

This chain uses TRBV27 with TRBJ2-7; tentative D call: TRBD2 (7 bases). V lost 7 bases, J lost 3 bases, and 13 bases lay in between. From germline, CDR1 is MNHEY and CDR2 SMNVEV (reference sequence). The CDR3 runs 13 residues. CDR3 residues: CASTGGPGYEQYF. The CDR3 coding sequence is TGTGCCAGCACCGGGGGGCCGGGCTACGAGCAGTACTTC.

J is TRBJ2-2 and V is TRBV4-3, with TRBD1 identical over 7 bases. This CDR3 spans 17 amino acids. The J segment lost 1 base and the V segment lost 4 bases, leaving 9 bases of the junction unmatched. Germline lookup yields CDR1 LGHNA and CDR2 YSLEER. The CDR3 protein is CASSRGSGTVNTGELFF. The DNA for the CDR3 is TGCGCCAGCAGCCGCGGCTCCGGGACAGTGAACACCGGGGAGCTGTTTTTT.

Details on this clone: This CDR3 is also generated by other DNA sequences in the sample. J is TRBJ1-5 and V is TRBV18; D is uncertain. This CDR3 contains 14 residues. V lost 3 bases and J 4 bases, leaving 10 bases between the germline ends. Germline CDR1 is KGHSH and CDR2 is LQKENI. CDR3 coding DNA: TGTGCCAGCTCACCTTTTCAAGATAATCAGCCCCAGCATTTT. Residues: CASSPFQDNQPQHF.